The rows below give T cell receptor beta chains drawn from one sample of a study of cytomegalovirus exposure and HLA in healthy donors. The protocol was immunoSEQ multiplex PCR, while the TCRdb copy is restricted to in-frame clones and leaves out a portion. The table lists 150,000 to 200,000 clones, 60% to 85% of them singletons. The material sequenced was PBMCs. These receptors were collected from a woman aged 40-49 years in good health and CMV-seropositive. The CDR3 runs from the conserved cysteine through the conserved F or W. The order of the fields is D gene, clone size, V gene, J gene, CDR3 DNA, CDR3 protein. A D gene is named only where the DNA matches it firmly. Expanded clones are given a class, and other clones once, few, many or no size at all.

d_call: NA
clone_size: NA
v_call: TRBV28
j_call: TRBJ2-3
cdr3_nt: TGTGCCAGCAGCCAGCCCCACGGAGTGTATTTT
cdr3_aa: CASSQPHGVYF

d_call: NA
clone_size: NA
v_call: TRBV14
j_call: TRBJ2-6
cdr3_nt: TGTGCCAGCAGCCAAGACCCCCTCCTCCCTGGGGCCAACGTCCTGACTTTC
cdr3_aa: CASSQDPLLPGANVLTF

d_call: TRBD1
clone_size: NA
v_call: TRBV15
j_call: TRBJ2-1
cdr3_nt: TGTGCCACCAGCAGACCCCTCGGGGACAGGGGATTCAATGAGCAGTTCTTC
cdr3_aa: CATSRPLGDRGFNEQFF

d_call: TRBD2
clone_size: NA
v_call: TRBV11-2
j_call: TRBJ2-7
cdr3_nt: TGTGCCAGCAGCCTCATTGGGACTACCGAGCAGTACTTC
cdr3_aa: CASSLIGTTEQYF

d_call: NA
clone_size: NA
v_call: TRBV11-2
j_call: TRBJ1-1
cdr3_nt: TGTGCCAGCAGCCGCGAACGTACGACATCGGGGAACGCTTTCTTT
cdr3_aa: CASSRERTTSGNAFF

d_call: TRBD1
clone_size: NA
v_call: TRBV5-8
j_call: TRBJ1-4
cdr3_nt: TGTGCCAGCAGCAATTACGGGACAGGGGTTAATGAAAAACTGTTTTTT
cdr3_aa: CASSNYGTGVNEKLFF

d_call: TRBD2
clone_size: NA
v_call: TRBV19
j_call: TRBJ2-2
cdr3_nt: TGTGCCAGTAGGGGACTAGTCGGCGGGGAGCTGTTTTTT
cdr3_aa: CASRGLVGGELFF

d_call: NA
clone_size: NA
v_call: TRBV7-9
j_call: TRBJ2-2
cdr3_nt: TGTTCCAGCCGGGACTCCACCCCGGGGGAGCTGTTTTTT
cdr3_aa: CSSRDSTPGELFF

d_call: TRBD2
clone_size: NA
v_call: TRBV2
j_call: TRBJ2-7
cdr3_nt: TGTGCCAGCAGTGTGGCGGGGGGCAACTCCTACGAGCAGTACTTC
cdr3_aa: CASSVAGGNSYEQYF

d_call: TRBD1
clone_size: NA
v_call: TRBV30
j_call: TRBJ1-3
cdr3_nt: TGTGCCTGGTTACAGGGGGCGTTCGGAAACACCATATATTTT
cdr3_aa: CAWLQGAFGNTIYF

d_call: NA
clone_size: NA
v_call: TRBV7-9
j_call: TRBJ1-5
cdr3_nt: TGTGCCAGCAGCTTAGCGTCGGATCAGCCCCAGCATTTT
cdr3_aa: CASSLASDQPQHF

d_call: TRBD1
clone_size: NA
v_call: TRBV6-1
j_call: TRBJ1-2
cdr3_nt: TGTGCCAGCAGTGGAGGGACAGGGTTCTATGGCTACACCTTC
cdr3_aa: CASSGGTGFYGYTF

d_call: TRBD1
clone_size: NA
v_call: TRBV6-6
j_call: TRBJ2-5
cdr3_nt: TGTGCCAGCAGTTCGGGACAGGGGGGAACGTCGGGAGAGCAGTACTTC
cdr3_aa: CASSSGQGGTSGEQYF

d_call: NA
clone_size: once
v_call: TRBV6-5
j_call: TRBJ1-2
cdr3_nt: NA
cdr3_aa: CASSSSGGYTF

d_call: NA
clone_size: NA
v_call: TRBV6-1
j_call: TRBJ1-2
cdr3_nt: TGTGCCAGCAGGGTAATGACTGGCTCCGGCTACACCTTC
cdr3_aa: CASRVMTGSGYTF

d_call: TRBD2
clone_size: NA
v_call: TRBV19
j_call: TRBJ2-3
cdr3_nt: TGTGCCAGTAGTCTAGCGGGGAGCACAGATACGCAGTATTTT
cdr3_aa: CASSLAGSTDTQYF

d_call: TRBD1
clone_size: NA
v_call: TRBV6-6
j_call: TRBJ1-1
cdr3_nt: TGTGCCAGCAGTTACTCCCACCGGGACAGTGAAGCTTTCTTT
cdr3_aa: CASSYSHRDSEAFF

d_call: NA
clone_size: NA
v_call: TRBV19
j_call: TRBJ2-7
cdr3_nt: TGTGCCAGTAGTAGCGCCCACCCACCCCCCTACGAGCAGTACTTC
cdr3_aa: CASSSAHPPPYEQYF

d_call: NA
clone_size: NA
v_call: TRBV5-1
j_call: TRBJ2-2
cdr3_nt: TGCGCCAGCAGCACCGGACAGACGAACACCGGGGAGCTGTTTTTT
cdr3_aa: CASSTGQTNTGELFF

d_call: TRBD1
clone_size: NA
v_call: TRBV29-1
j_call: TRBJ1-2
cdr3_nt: TGCAGCGTTGATCGCGCAGGGGGGAACTATGGCTACACCTTC
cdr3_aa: CSVDRAGGNYGYTF

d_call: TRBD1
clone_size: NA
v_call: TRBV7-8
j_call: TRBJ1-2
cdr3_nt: TGTGCCAGCAGCCCTGAGGGACAGCGGAACTATGGCTACACCTTC
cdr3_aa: CASSPEGQRNYGYTF

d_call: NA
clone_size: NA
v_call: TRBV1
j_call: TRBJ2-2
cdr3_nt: TGCACCAGCAGCCGACCGGGACTTATAACCGGGGAGCTGTTTTTT
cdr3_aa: CTSSRPGLITGELFF

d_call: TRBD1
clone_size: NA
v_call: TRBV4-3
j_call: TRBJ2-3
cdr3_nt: TGCGCCAGCAGCCCTTCGTCCTTAGGGGGCGCAGATACGCAGTATTTT
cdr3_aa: CASSPSSLGGADTQYF

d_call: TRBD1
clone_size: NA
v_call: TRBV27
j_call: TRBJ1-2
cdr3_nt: TGTGCCAGCAGTTTTCGGACAGGGGATGGCTACACCTTC
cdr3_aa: CASSFRTGDGYTF

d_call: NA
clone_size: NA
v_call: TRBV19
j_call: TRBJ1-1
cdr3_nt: TGTGCCAGCAGAATCACCAGGGGCGCTGAAGCTTTCTTT
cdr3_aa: CASRITRGAEAFF

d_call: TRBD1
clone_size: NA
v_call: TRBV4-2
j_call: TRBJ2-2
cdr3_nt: TGTGCCAGCAGCCAAGAGAGGACAGGGGCGAACACCGGGGAGCTGTTTTTT
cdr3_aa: CASSQERTGANTGELFF